These 2 T cell receptor beta chains share one sample of origin, sequenced in a study of T cells expressing NK-cell markers. From the 5' RACE reads, TCRdb lists one entry per CDR3 protein and no DNA. The sample table sets out under 600,000 distinct CDR3 sequences. Sequences were obtained from blood T cells: a sorted CD56 or NKG2C T cell subset, CD4+ or CD8+ T cells, or bulk PBMC T cells (not recorded which). The receptor set was obtained from a woman aged 50 to 60 in good health.

The chain joins TRBV3-1 to TRBJ1-1; the D call of TRBD1 rests on TCRdb alone, since no DNA is present to check it. The CDR3 sequence is 14 residues long. Germline V lookup: CDR1 LGHDT, CDR2 YNNKEL (reference sequence). The CDR3 here is CASTPVGDRSEAFF.

The rearrangement joins TRBV19 to TRBJ1-2. Germline V gene data show CDR1 as LNHDA and CDR2 as SQIVND (reference sequence). This CDR3 is 11 amino acids long. CDR3 loop: CASRDNYGYTF.